This T cell receptor (beta chain) was sequenced during a study of tumor-infiltrating lymphocytes in primary liver carcinoma. Findings and limits, study-wide: When set against blood, tumors had a significantly higher top-250-clone fraction (p = 0.039).

Each 20-30 mg portion of unsorted bulk tissue served as the source for co-extraction of RNA and DNA. No treatment had been given to the patients, who were chronically infected with HBV. About this clonotype itself: The antigen is unknown.

Total RNA (approximately 500 ng) served as template for TCR beta cDNA synthesis primed by a constant-region primer. Modified slightly, ARM-PCR produced TCR beta libraries over three nested multiplex PCR rounds. The first two PCR rounds used TRBV1-TRBV30 forward primers with a C-beta reverse primer, around 10 cycles each. One entry per CDR3 protein, called by TCRdb with MiXCR from the multiplex PCR reads. Seen here are some 46,000 distinct CDR3 sequences, 75% observed once, and the top ten hold less than 50%. Germline trimming cut 5 bases from V and 7 bases from J; bases unmatched to any gene: 14. Germline loops: CDR1 SQVTM, CDR2 ANQGSEA. The CDR3 is 14 residues long.

The clonotype originates from a woman in her thirties with primary liver carcinoma and hepatitis B virus infection. Sequencing was done on a sample of tumor-adjacent normal liver tissue. The gene calls are TRBV29-1 and TRBJ2-7; TRBD2 matches at 7 bases. CDR3 region: CSVPLPGRINEQYF. The CDR3 coding sequence is TGCAGCGTTCCTCTTCCCGGGAGGATCAATGAGCAGTACTTC.